The entry below gives a single T cell receptor beta chain sequence along with its context. This sample is drawn from a study of blood T cell repertoires in COVID-19. The CDR3 extends over 14 amino acids. The V gene end was trimmed by 4 bases and the J gene end by 1 base; junction bases not matched to a gene: 2. Germline CDR1 reads LGHNA; CDR2 reads YNFKEQ. Profiling relied on immunoSEQ multiplex PCR, and the TCRdb table lists in-frame clones only, not all of them. The top ten hold approximately 15% of the sample, which has some 250,000 clones, around four fifths seen once. What was sequenced was PBMCs or T cells enriched from blood (not recorded which). This TCR came from a man in his forties who had recovered from COVID-19. The J gene is TRBJ2-5, the V gene TRBV4-2, with 8 bases matching TRBD2. CDR3 DNA sequence: TGTGCCAGCAGCCTCGGACTAGCCCAAGAGACCCAGTACTTC. Translating it yields CASSLGLAQETQYF.